The 7 T cell receptor beta chains below were found in one sample sequenced in a study of cytomegalovirus exposure and HLA in healthy donors. With 60 Vbeta and 13 Jbeta primers, the PCR was carried out. Method: immunoSEQ multiplex PCR; TCRdb's copy keeps in-frame clones and lacks some. The table includes over 110,000 clones, roughly four fifths detected once. Sample: PBMCs. The source is a male donor in good health and CMV-seronegative.

In this sample, this clone turned up a few times. The V and J genes are TRBV11-3 and TRBJ2-7, with a tentative D call TRBD1 (6 bases). Germline V CDR1 and CDR2: SGHNT, YENEEA. The germline V and J ends were trimmed by 5 bases and 2 bases, with 13 bases remaining between them. CDR3 length: 14 amino acids. CDR3 nucleotide sequence: TGTGCCAGCAGCGCAAGGGGGATCCCCTACGAGCAGTACTTC. This codes for CASSARGIPYEQYF.

The chain has TRBV10-3 and TRBJ1-6; D may be TRBD1 (5 bases). V dropped 6 bases and J dropped 10 bases, with 13 bases sitting between them. Germline values: CDR1 ENHRY, CDR2 SYGVKD. The CDR3 totals 13 residues. The CDR3 is CAIRAGEKSPLHF. DNA for the CDR3: TGTGCCATCAGGGCGGGGGAGAAGTCACCCCTCCACTTT.

The CDR3 region has the DNA TGTGCCAGCAGCTTATATGGGACAGATAATCAGCCCCAGCATTTT. As protein: CASSLYGTDNQPQHF. The rearrangement links TRBV11-3 to TRBJ1-5; 7 nucleotides align to TRBD1. Germline V gene sequence: CDR1 SGHNT, CDR2 YENEEA. V shed 2 bases and J 4 bases; nucleotides not matched to a gene: 5. This CDR3 spans 15 amino acids.

In the case of this clone: The junction shows a germline mismatch at one end, possibly a read error. This chain links TRBV6-5 with TRBJ2-7; a possible D gene is TRBD2 (7 bases). The V gene's germline CDR1 is MNHEY and CDR2 SVGAGI. The CDR3 extends over 12 amino acids. DNA of the CDR3: TGTGCCAGCAGTTACCCGGGGGGCCCGCCGGGCTTC. Its translation: CASSYPGGPPGF.

The chain combines TRBV6-1 with TRBJ2-7; no clear D. Germline V gene data show CDR1 as MNHNS and CDR2 as SASEGT. V was trimmed by 2 bases and J by 8 bases, leaving 13 bases between them. CDR3 length: 13 residues. In nucleotides, the CDR3 is TGTGCCAGCAGTGAATCTGGCTCCCCTCAGCAGTACTTC. Translation gives CASSESGSPQQYF.

CDR3 coding DNA: TGTGCCAGCGCGGGGACTAGCGGGAGGGCCATGTACGAGCAGTACTTC. Its translation: CASAGTSGRAMYEQYF. The chain has TRBV6-6 and TRBJ2-5; TRBD2 matches 16 bases. The DNA end lines up better with TRBJ2-7; the J call may be wrong. The CDR3 totals 16 residues. Germline V gene lookup returns CDR1 MNHNY and CDR2 SVGAGI (reference sequence).

Concerning this clone itself: At one of its ends the junction is not consistent with the germline gene, which may arise from a read error. The chain couples TRBV5-6 to TRBJ2-5; 7 nucleotides agree with TRBD1. The CDR3 has 15 residues. Germline values: CDR1 SGHDT, CDR2 YYEEEE. This CDR3 reads CASSLGRTGQETRYF. DNA of the CDR3: TGTGCCAGCAGCTTGGGTCGGACAGGACAAGAGACCCGGTACTTC.